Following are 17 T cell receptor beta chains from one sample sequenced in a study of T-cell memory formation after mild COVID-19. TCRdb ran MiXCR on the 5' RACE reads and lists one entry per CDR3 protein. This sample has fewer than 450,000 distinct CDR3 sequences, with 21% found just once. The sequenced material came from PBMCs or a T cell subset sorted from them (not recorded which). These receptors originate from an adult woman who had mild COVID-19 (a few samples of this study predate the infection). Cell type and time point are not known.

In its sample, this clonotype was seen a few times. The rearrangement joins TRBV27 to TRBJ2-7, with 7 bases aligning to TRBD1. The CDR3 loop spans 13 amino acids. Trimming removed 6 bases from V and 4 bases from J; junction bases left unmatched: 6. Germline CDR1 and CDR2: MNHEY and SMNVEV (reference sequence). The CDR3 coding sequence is TGTGCCAGCAGGTACAGGGGTGAGTACGAGCAGTACTTC. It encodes CASRYRGEYEQYF.

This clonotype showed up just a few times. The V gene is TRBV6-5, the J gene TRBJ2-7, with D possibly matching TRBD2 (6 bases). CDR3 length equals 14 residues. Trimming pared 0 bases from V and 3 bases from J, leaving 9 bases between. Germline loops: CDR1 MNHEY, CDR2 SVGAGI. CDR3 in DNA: TGTGCCAGCAGTTACTCGGGGACTCTCTACGAGCAGTACTTC. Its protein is CASSYSGTLYEQYF.

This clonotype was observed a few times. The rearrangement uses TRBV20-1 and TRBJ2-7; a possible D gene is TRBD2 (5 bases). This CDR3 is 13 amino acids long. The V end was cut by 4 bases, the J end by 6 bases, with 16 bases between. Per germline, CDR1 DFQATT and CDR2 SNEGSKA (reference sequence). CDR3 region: CSAKSGEASEQYF. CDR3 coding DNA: TGCAGTGCTAAGTCCGGGGAAGCGTCCGAGCAGTACTTC.

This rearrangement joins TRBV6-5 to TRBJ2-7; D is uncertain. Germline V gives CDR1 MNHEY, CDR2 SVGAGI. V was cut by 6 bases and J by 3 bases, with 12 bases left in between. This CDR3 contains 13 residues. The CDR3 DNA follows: TGTGCCAGCAGGGATGCCCTGCTCTACGAGCAGTACTTC. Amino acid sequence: CASRDALLYEQYF.

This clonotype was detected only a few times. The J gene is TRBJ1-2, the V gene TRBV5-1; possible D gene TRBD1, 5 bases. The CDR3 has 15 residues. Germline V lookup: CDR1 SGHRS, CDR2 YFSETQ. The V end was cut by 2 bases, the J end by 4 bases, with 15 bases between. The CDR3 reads CASSLTGRGPYGYTF. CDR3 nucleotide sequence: TGCGCCAGCAGCTTAACCGGGAGGGGTCCCTATGGCTACACCTTC.

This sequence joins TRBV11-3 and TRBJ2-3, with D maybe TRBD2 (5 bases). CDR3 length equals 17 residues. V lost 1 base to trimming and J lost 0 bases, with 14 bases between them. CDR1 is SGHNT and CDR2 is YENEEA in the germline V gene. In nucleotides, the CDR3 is TGTGCCAGCAGCTTAGTAGGACTTACTGAAAGCACAGATACGCAGTATTTT. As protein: CASSLVGLTESTDTQYF.

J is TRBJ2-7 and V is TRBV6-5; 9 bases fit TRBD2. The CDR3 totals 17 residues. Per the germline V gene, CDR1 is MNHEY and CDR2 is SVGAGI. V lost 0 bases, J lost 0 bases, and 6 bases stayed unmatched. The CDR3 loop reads CASSYSWLAGHSYEQYF. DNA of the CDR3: TGTGCCAGCAGTTACTCTTGGCTAGCGGGACACTCCTACGAGCAGTACTTC.

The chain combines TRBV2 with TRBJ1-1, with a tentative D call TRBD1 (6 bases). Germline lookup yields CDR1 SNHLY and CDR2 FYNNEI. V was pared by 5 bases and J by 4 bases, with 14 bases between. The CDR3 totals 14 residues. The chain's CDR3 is CASSRQGLGTEAFF. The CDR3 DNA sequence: TGTGCCAGCAGTCGGCAGGGGCTGGGCACTGAAGCTTTCTTT.

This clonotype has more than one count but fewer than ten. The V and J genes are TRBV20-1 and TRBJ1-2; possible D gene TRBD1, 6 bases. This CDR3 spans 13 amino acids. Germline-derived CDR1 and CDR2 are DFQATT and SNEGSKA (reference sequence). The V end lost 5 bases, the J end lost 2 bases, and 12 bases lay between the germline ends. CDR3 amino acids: CSAATGENYGYTF. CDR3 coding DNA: TGCAGTGCTGCGACAGGCGAGAACTATGGCTACACCTTC.

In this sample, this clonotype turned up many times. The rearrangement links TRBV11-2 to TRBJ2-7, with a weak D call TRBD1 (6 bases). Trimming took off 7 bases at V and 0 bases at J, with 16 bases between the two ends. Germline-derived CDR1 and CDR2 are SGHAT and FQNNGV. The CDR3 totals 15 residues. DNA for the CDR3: TGTGCCAGCACTCTCTCGGACAGCCTCTCCTACGAGCAGTACTTC. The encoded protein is CASTLSDSLSYEQYF.

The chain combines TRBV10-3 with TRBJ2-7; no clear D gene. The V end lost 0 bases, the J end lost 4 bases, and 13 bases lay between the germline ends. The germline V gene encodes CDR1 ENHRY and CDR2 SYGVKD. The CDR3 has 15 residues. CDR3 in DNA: TGTGCCATCAGTGAGTCATCCGATAGCCTTTACGAGCAGTACTTC. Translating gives CAISESSDSLYEQYF.

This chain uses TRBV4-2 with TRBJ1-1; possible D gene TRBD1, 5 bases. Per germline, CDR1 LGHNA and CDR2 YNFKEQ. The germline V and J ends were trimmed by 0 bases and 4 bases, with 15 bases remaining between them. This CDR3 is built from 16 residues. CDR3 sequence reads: CASSQDRDGGITEAFF. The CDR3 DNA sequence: TGTGCCAGCAGCCAAGACAGGGACGGCGGTATCACTGAAGCTTTCTTT.

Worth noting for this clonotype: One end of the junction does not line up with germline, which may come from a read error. CDR3 protein: CDSSARQGAYEQYF. As DNA, the CDR3 is TGCGACAGCAGCGCACGACAGGGGGCCTACGAGCAGTACTTC. The V gene is TRBV5-1, the J gene TRBJ2-7; 9 bases map to TRBD1. The CDR3 totals 14 residues. Germline V gene data show CDR1 as SGHRS and CDR2 as YFSETQ. Full variable domain (outside the CDR3, taken from reference TRBV5-1 and TRBJ2-7): KAGVTQTPRYLIKTRGQQVTLSCSPISGHRSVSWYQQTPGQGLQFLFEYFSETQRNKGNFPGRFSGRQFSNSRSEMNVSTLELGDSALYLCDSSARQGAYEQYFGPGTRLTVT.

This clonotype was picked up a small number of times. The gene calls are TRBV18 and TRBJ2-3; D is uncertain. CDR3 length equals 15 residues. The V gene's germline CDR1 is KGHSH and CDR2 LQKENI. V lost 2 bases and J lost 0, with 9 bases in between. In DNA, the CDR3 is TGTGCCAGCTCACCAAGGCAGGCTAGCACAGATACGCAGTATTTT. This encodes CASSPRQASTDTQYF.

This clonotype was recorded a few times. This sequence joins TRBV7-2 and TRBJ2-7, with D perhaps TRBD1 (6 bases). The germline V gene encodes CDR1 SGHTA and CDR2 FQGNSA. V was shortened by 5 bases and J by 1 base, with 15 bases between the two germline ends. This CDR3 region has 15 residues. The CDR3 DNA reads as TGTGCCAGCAGCCAAATACCCAGGGGATCCTACGAGCAGTACTTC. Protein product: CASSQIPRGSYEQYF.

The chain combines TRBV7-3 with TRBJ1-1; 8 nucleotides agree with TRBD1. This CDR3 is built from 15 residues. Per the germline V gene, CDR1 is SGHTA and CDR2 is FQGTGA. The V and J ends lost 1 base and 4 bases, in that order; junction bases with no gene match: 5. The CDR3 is CASSLRTGLGTEAFF. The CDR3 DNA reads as TGTGCCAGCAGCTTAAGGACAGGGTTGGGCACTGAAGCTTTCTTT.

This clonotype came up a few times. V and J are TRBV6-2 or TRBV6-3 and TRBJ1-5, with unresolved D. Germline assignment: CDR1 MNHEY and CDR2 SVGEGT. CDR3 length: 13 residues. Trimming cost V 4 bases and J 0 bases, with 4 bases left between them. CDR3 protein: CASSWHSNQPQHF. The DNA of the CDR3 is TGTGCCAGCAGTTGGCATAGCAATCAGCCCCAGCATTTT.